A single sample gave rise to the 26 T cell receptor beta chains below, sequenced in a study of blood T cell repertoires in COVID-19. Clones were read by immunoSEQ multiplex PCR, and TCRdb kept only the in-frame ones, dropping some. This table holds over 95,000 clones, 81% found once. The sample was peripheral blood. The receptors originated from a human donor in a cohort sampled during active COVID-19.

This chain links TRBV28 with TRBJ2-1, with 9 bases identical to TRBD2. J lost 5 bases, V lost 7 bases, and 12 bases had no gene match. The germline V gene encodes CDR1 MDHEN and CDR2 SYDVKM. CDR3 size: 16 residues. CDR3 region: CASTPLAGNKNNEQFF. Written as DNA, the CDR3 is TGTGCCAGCACCCCGCTAGCGGGAAACAAAAACAATGAGCAGTTCTTC.

V usage is TRBV5-4 and J usage is TRBJ2-6, with 7 bases that match TRBD1. This CDR3 spans 19 amino acids. Trimming removed 3 bases from V and 4 bases from J; junction bases left unmatched: 16. In germline, CDR1 is SGHNT, CDR2 YYREEE (reference sequence). CDR3 sequence (DNA): TGTGCCAGCAGCTCTGTTAACAGGGGTCACCTTGTAGGGGCCAACGTCCTGACTTTC. Translation: CASSSVNRGHLVGANVLTF.

The J gene is TRBJ2-2, the V gene TRBV28; 12 positions agree with TRBD2. J was trimmed by 0 bases and V by 6 bases; bases with no gene match: 8. Germline V gene data show CDR1 as MDHEN and CDR2 as SYDVKM. The CDR3 has 18 residues. CDR3 in amino acids: CASRPLAGGSPNTGELFF. CDR3 nucleotides: TGTGCCAGCAGACCACTAGCGGGAGGTTCCCCGAACACCGGGGAGCTGTTTTTT. The full variable domain, with the rest looked up from reference TRBV28 and TRBJ2-2, is DVKVTQSSRYLVKRTGEKVFLECVQDMDHENMFWYRQDPGLGLRLIYFSYDVKMKEKGDIPEGYSVSREKKERFSLILESASTNQTSMYLCASRPLAGGSPNTGELFFGEGSRLTVL.

The CDR3 sequence is CATSEVNRGVSDPYSNQPQHF. The CDR3 DNA sequence: TGTGCCACCAGTGAGGTTAACAGGGGCGTCTCGGATCCATATAGCAATCAGCCCCAGCATTTT. V usage is TRBV24-1 and J usage is TRBJ1-5, with TRBD1 matching over 7 bases. The CDR3 runs to 21 residues. J lost 0 bases, V lost 4 bases, and 20 bases had no gene match. Germline lookup yields CDR1 KGHDR and CDR2 SFDVKD.

The V gene is TRBV29-1, the J gene TRBJ2-1; D remains ambiguous. The germline CDR1 and CDR2 sequences are SQVTM and ANQGSEA. The CDR3 covers 14 residues. Deletions cut 7 bases from V and 0 bases from J, with 13 bases between. DNA for the CDR3: TGCAGCGGAATACCACCGAGCTCCTACAATGAGCAGTTCTTC. This translates into CSGIPPSSYNEQFF.

The J gene is TRBJ1-5, the V gene TRBV19, with 7 bases lining up with TRBD1. V was clipped by 6 bases and J by 0 bases; unmatched bases: 8. The CDR3 has 16 amino acids. Germline V lookup: CDR1 LNHDA, CDR2 SQIVND (reference sequence). CDR3 sequence reads: CASSTADRDSNQPQHF. CDR3 in DNA: TGTGCCAGTAGCACCGCCGACAGGGATAGCAATCAGCCCCAGCATTTT.

J is TRBJ1-2 and V is TRBV2, with 8 bases identical to TRBD1. Losses at the gene ends were 7 bases for V and 5 bases for J; bases not matched to a gene: 15. Germline-derived CDR1 and CDR2 are SNHLY and FYNNEI. This CDR3 contains 16 residues. The CDR3 loop reads CASKRNAGTGPYGYTF. The CDR3 DNA reads TGTGCCAGCAAACGAAATGCCGGGACAGGCCCGTATGGCTACACCTTC.

As to this clone: At one end, the junction sequence differs from germline, possibly due to a read error. This sequence joins TRBV7-7 and TRBJ1-1; no clear D. Per the germline V gene, CDR1 is SSHAT and CDR2 is FNYEAQ (reference sequence). The CDR3 is 13 amino acids. Here the CDR3 reads CASSLSWNTEAFF. In nucleotides, the CDR3 is TGTGCTAGCAGCTTATCCTGGAACACTGAAGCTTTCTTT.

The V call is TRBV29-1, the J call TRBJ2-5; weak D call: TRBD1 (5 bases). Germline V gives CDR1 SQVTM, CDR2 ANQGSEA. Trimming stripped 7 bases from V and 4 bases from J, with 13 bases between. The CDR3 sequence is 12 residues long. CDR3: CSGSARGETQYF. CDR3 nucleotides: TGCAGCGGCTCGGCTAGGGGAGAGACCCAGTACTTC.

This sequence joins TRBV7-2 and TRBJ2-3; no reliable D call. The CDR3 covers 14 residues. Trimming cost V 2 bases and J 6 bases, with 12 bases left between them. The germline V gene encodes CDR1 SGHTA and CDR2 FQGNSA. The CDR3 region is CASSLNTPGDTQYF. CDR3 DNA: TGTGCCAGCAGCTTAAATACCCCCGGGGATACGCAGTATTTT.

This chain's CDR3 is CASSQDFTTGSYEQYF. CDR3 bases: TGTGCCAGCAGCCAAGATTTCACGACAGGGTCCTACGAGCAGTACTTC. The chain couples TRBV14 to TRBJ2-7, with 7 bases aligning to TRBD1. The CDR3 is 16 amino acids. The V segment lost 0 bases and the J segment 1 base; nucleotides outside the gene matches: 6. Germline CDR1 reads SGHDN; CDR2 reads FVKESK.

The CDR3 bases are TGTGCCAGCAGCTTGAGAGGGTGGGACTATGGCTACACCTTC. Protein: CASSLRGWDYGYTF. The V call is TRBV5-4, the J call TRBJ1-2; unclear D gene. Trimming took 1 base from V and 3 from J, leaving 10 bases between them. This CDR3 spans 14 amino acids. The germline V gene encodes CDR1 SGHNT and CDR2 YYREEE (reference sequence).

J is TRBJ1-2 and V is TRBV5-4, with 10 nucleotides matching TRBD1. The CDR3 has 14 amino acids. With V trimmed by 2 bases and J by 7 bases, 5 bases remained unmatched. The V gene's germline CDR1 is SGHNT and CDR2 YYREEE (reference sequence). In DNA, the CDR3 is TGTGCCAGCAGCTTCGGGACAGGGGATGTTGGCTACACCTTC. Translation: CASSFGTGDVGYTF.

The chain combines TRBV19 with TRBJ2-2; D possibly corresponds to TRBD2 (5 bases). The germline V and J ends were trimmed by 6 bases and 0 bases, with 11 bases remaining between them. There are 15 residues in the CDR3. Germline CDR1 LNHDA, CDR2 SQIVND (reference sequence). CDR3 region: CASRSGVPNTGELFF. CDR3 nucleotides: TGTGCCAGTAGGTCCGGGGTTCCGAACACCGGGGAGCTGTTTTTT.

V usage is TRBV25-1 and J usage is TRBJ1-1, with 8 bases lining up with TRBD1. J was trimmed by 4 bases and V by 4 bases; bases with no gene match: 2. Germline V lookup: CDR1 MGHDK, CDR2 SYGVNS. This CDR3 is 13 amino acids long. In nucleotides, the CDR3 is TGTGCCAGCAGTGGAACAGGGGGCACTGAAGCTTTCTTT. Protein sequence: CASSGTGGTEAFF.

V usage is TRBV9 and J usage is TRBJ2-1; 7 nucleotides align to TRBD1. Germline V gene sequence: CDR1 SGDLS, CDR2 YYNGEE. The CDR3 spans 16 residues. V lost 4 bases and J lost 0; bases outside the gene matches: 7. The CDR3 DNA reads TGTGCCAGCAGCCTCGAGGGGACAGTCTCCTACAATGAGCAGTTCTTC. This codes for CASSLEGTVSYNEQFF.

This clone was observed a single time. This rearrangement joins TRBV28 to TRBJ1-4; D remains ambiguous. The CDR3 contains 15 residues. V lost 0 bases to trimming and J lost 3 bases, with 8 bases between them. The germline CDR1 and CDR2 sequences are MDHEN and SYDVKM. CDR3 DNA: TGTGCCAGCAGTTTATGGGCGGAATCTAATGAAAAACTGTTTTTT. Its protein is CASSLWAESNEKLFF.

The V and J genes are TRBV3-1 (or the pseudogene TRBV3-2) and TRBJ1-5, with a tentative D call TRBD1 (5 bases). The germline gives CDR1 LGHDT, CDR2 YNNKEL (reference sequence). The ends were cut back, 1 base at V and 6 bases at J, with 16 bases in the middle. The CDR3 length is 16 residues. The CDR3 loop is CASSQGSRAFGQPQHF. The CDR3 region has the DNA TGTGCCAGCAGCCAAGGATCCAGGGCCTTCGGTCAGCCCCAGCATTTT.

This chain links TRBV5-1 with TRBJ1-5, with D possibly TRBD1 on 5 matching bases. The CDR3 spans 15 residues. Trimming shortened V by 1 base and J by 1 base, and 9 bases separated the two germline ends. CDR1 SGHRS and CDR2 YFSETQ come from the germline V gene. CDR3 DNA: TGCGCCAGCAGCTTGATGGGGGGGAGCAATCAGCCCCAGCATTTT. Translating gives CASSLMGGSNQPQHF.

V is TRBV28 and J is TRBJ1-6; TRBD1 is a possible D gene (6 bases). Between the trimmed V and J ends, which lost 4 bases and 2 bases, there was a span of 12 bases. The CDR3 is made up of 16 amino acids. The germline gives CDR1 MDHEN, CDR2 SYDVKM. The CDR3 protein is CASSSAQGTYNSPLHF. The CDR3, as DNA: TGTGCCAGCAGTTCAGCACAGGGAACCTATAATTCACCCCTCCACTTT.

The CDR3 bases are TGCGCCAGCAGCCAAGGCACGTTGGGAGAAGCGCCAACCAAAAACATTCAGTACTTC. Translation: CASSQGTLGEAPTKNIQYF. The rearrangement links TRBV4-3 to TRBJ2-4; maybe TRBD2 (5 bases). V lost 1 base to trimming and J lost 2 bases, with 21 bases between them. The CDR3 is made up of 19 amino acids. Germline values: CDR1 LGHNA, CDR2 YSLEER.

This chain joins TRBV12-2 and TRBJ2-3; TRBD2 is the table's D call, not checked against the DNA. TRBV12-2 has pseudogene status. The CDR3 extends over 14 amino acids. The CDR3 region has the DNA TGTGCAAGTCGCCCCATACTAGGAACAGATACGCAGTATTTT. Translation: CASRPILGTDTQYF.

The V and J genes are TRBV24-1 and TRBJ2-1; 11 bases align to TRBD1. The CDR3 is 16 amino acids. From germline, CDR1 is KGHDR and CDR2 SFDVKD. Germline trimming cut 4 bases from V and 7 bases from J; bases unmatched to any gene: 8. CDR3 region: CATSDYGQGARNEQFF. CDR3 coding DNA: TGTGCCACCAGTGACTACGGACAGGGGGCTAGGAATGAGCAGTTCTTC.

V gene TRBV28 combines with J gene TRBJ1-6; TRBD1 matches 7 bases. This CDR3 region has 17 residues. The germline CDR1 and CDR2 sequences are MDHEN and SYDVKM. The junction had 16 bases not matched to a gene; V was cut back by 6 bases and J by 8 bases. For the CDR3, the DNA is TGTGCCAGCAGCCGGGACAGACGAACAACGCCGCATTCACCCCTCCACTTT. The encoded protein is CASSRDRRTTPHSPLHF.

CDR3 coding DNA: TGTGCCAGCAGTTACGCCCCAGGGGTCTACTCTGGGGCCAACGTCCTGACTTTC. It encodes CASSYAPGVYSGANVLTF. The chain recombines TRBV6-2 or TRBV6-3 with TRBJ2-6; the D gene is possibly TRBD1 (6 bases). CDR1 is MNHEY, CDR2 SVGEGT, per germline. V dropped 2 bases and J dropped 0 bases, with 14 bases sitting between them. This CDR3 spans 18 amino acids.

This clone was seen once. The V gene is TRBV6-2 or TRBV6-3, the J gene TRBJ1-6, with D perhaps matching TRBD1 (6 bases). V dropped 0 bases and J dropped 7 bases, with 10 bases sitting between them. The CDR3 is made up of 15 amino acids. Per germline, CDR1 MNHEY and CDR2 SVGEGT. The CDR3 DNA reads TGTGCCAGCAGTTACTCACAGGGAAGGAATTCACCCCTCCACTTT. It specifies CASSYSQGRNSPLHF.